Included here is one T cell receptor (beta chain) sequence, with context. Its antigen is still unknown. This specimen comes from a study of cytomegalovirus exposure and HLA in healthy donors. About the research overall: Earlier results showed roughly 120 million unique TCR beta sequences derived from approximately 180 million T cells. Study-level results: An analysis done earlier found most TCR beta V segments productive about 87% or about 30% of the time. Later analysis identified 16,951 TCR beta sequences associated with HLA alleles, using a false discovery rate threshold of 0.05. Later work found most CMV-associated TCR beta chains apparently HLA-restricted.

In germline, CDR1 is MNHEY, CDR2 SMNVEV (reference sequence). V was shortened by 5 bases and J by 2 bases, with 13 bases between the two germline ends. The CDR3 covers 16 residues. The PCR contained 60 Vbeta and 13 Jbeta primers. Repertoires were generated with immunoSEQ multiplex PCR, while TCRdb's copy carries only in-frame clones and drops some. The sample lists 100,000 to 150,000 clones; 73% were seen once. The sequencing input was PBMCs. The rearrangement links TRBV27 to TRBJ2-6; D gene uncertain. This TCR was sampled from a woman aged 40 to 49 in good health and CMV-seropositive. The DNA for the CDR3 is TGTGCCAGCAGTATTTTTTCGAGTCCTGGGGCCAACGTCCTGACTTTC. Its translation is CASSIFSSPGANVLTF.